This T cell receptor beta chain derives from a study of radiotherapy plus CTLA-4 blockade in lung cancer. The CDR3 has 13 amino acids. V trimming: 10 bases; J trimming: 4 bases; junction bases outside the gene matches: 6. The germline V gene encodes CDR1 LNHDA and CDR2 SQIVND (reference sequence). Study-wide findings and caveats: Among blood TCR repertoires after radiotherapy plus ipilimumab, tumor-derived clones expanded.

Profiling relied on immunoSEQ multiplex PCR, and the TCRdb table lists in-frame clones only, not all of them. The sample yields 35,000 to 50,000 clones, about two thirds seen once. A word on this clone: Its antigen is still unknown.

The study gave focal radiation plus ipilimumab CTLA-4 blockade to patients with chemo-refractory metastatic non-small-cell lung cancer. The rearrangement joins TRBV19 to TRBJ2-7, with 11 bases that match TRBD1. The sequencing used peripheral blood, collected from a patient treated with radiotherapy plus ipilimumab. This sequence was found in a human donor with non-small cell lung cancer who had a partial response to radiotherapy plus ipilimumab. Written as DNA, the CDR3 is TGTGCCATTCACCGGGACAGGGGGTACGAGCAGTACTTC. This encodes CAIHRDRGYEQYF.